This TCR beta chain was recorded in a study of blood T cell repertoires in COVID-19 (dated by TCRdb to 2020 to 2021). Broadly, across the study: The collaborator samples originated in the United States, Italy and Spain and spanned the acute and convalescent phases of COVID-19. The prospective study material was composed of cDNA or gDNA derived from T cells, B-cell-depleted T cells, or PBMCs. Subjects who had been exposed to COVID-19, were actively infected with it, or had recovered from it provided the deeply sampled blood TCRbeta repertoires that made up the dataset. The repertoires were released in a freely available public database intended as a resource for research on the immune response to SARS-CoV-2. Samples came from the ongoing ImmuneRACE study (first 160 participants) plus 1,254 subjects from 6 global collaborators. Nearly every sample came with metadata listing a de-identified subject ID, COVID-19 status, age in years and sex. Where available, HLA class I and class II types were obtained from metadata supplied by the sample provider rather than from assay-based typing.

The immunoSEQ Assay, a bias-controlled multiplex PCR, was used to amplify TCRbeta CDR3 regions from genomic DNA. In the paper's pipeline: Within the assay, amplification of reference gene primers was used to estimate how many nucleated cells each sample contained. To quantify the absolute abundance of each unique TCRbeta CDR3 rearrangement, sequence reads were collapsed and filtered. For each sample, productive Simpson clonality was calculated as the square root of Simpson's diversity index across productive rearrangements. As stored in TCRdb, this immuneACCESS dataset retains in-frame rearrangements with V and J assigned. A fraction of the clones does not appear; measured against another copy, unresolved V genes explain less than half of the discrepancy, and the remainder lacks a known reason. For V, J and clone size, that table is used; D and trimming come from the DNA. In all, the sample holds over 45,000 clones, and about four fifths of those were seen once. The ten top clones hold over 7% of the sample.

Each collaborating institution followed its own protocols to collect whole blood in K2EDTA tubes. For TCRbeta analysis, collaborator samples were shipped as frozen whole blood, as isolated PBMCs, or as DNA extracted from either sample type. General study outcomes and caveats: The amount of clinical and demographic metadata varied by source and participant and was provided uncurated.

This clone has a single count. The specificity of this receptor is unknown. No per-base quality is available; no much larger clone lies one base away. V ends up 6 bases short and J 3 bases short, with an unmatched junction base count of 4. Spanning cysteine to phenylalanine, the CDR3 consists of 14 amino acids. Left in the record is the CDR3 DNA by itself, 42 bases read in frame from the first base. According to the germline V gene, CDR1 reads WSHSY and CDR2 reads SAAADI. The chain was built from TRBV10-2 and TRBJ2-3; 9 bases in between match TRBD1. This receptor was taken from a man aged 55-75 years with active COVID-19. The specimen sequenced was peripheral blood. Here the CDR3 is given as CASRTGGWTDTQYF. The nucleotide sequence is TGCGCCAGCAGAACAGGGGGCTGGACAGATACGCAGTATTTT.